The clone carrying this T cell receptor (beta chain) was counted at least ten times. The data belong to a study of human T cells and chemical hapten exposure. This CDR3 contains 15 residues. Germline V gene sequence: CDR1 SGHDT, CDR2 YYEEEE. The V end was cut by 3 bases, the J end by 0 bases, with 12 bases between. MiXCR, run by TCRdb on the RACE reads, gives a single entry per CDR3 protein. In the table there are 85,000 to 90,000 distinct CDR3 sequences, 9.6% of which are singletons. Time point described: pre-sensitization, week 0. Treatment here: therapeutic diphenylcyclopropenone sensitization with weekly scalp DPC.

The chain combines TRBV5-6 with TRBJ1-2, with a weak D call TRBD1 (6 bases). This material consisted of whole blood, taken in connection with sensitization to the hapten diphenylcyclopropenone (DPC). The TCR was taken from a woman aged 40 to 50 with alopecia areata. Some clones in this sample may be carry-over from other donors' samples. The CDR3, as DNA: TGTGCCAGCAGCTGGCCGGGGGGCGCTAACTATGGCTACACCTTC. The encoded protein is CASSWPGGANYGYTF.